This is a list of T cell receptor beta chains from one sample in a study of blood T cell repertoires in COVID-19. Sequencing was performed with immunoSEQ multiplex PCR; in TCRdb, only in-frame clones are kept and a portion is missing. The repertoire has about 310,000 clones, 70% to 90% of them found once; the top ten carry approximately 8%. Material for sequencing was peripheral blood. Source of these receptors: a woman in her 50s who had recovered from COVID-19. Each CDR3 is given with its conserved first and last residue. A D gene is named only where the DNA matches it firmly. Size tells how often a clone was seen (once, few, many) or the class of an expanded clone, and some rows leave it out.

TRBV7-2	NA	TRBJ1-6	NA	TGTGCCAGCAGCTTAGTTCTACAGAATTCACCCCTCCACTTT	CASSLVLQNSPLHF
TRBV9	NA	TRBJ2-4	NA	TGTGCCAGCAGCGTAGAGGGGAATGGCAAAAACATTCAGTACTTC	CASSVEGNGKNIQYF
TRBV19	NA	TRBJ1-6	TRBD1	TGTGCCAGTAGTATCGCACAGGGGATTAATTCACCCCTCCACTTT	CASSIAQGINSPLHF
TRBV4-1	NA	TRBJ2-2	NA	TGCGCCAGCAGCTTACAAATTCAGGGCACCGGGGAGCTGTTTTTT	CASSLQIQGTGELFF
TRBV5-1	NA	TRBJ2-7	TRBD1	TGCGCCAGCAGCTCCCGGACAGGGGCCTACGAGCAGTACTTC	CASSSRTGAYEQYF
TRBV12-3/TRBV12-4	few	TRBJ1-5	NA	TGTGCCAGCCAAAACGGGGGCAATCAGCCCCAGCATTTT	CASQNGGNQPQHF
TRBV28	NA	TRBJ1-1	NA	TGTGCCAGCGGGAGGCCCAACACTGAAGCTTTCTTT	CASGRPNTEAFF
TRBV6-2/TRBV6-3	NA	TRBJ1-2	TRBD1	TGTGCCAGCAGCCCTGGACAGGGTGGCGGCTACACCTTC	CASSPGQGGGYTF
TRBV7-2	NA	TRBJ2-7	TRBD1	TGTGCCAGCAGCTTAGCTGGCAGGGGGCGGGAGCAGTACTTC	CASSLAGRGREQYF
TRBV7-2	NA	TRBJ2-7	NA	TGTGCCAACAGCTTAGGTTTCTCGGAGCGGGACATCTACGAGCAGTACTTC	CANSLGFSERDIYEQYF
TRBV19	NA	TRBJ2-6	TRBD2	TGTGCCAGTAGTAAAGCTAGCGGGATATCTGGGGCCAACGTCCTGACTTTC	CASSKASGISGANVLTF
TRBV5-1	NA	TRBJ2-5	NA	TGCGCCAGCAGCTTGGGGTCCGGGACCCAGTACTTC	CASSLGSGTQYF
TRBV11-2	NA	TRBJ2-5	TRBD1	TGTGCCAGCAGCCCAGACAGGGCCCAAGAGACCCAGTACTTC	CASSPDRAQETQYF
TRBV4-3	NA	TRBJ1-2	NA	TGCGCCAGCAGCCAAGACTATACCAGCGGGACCTATGGCTACACCTTC	CASSQDYTSGTYGYTF
TRBV28	NA	TRBJ1-4	NA	TGTGCCAGCAGTTTATTCAGGGAGGCTAATGAAAAACTGTTTTTT	CASSLFREANEKLFF
TRBV7-2	NA	TRBJ2-7	TRBD1	TGTGCCAGCACCGGCTCAGGGGGCGCTCATCACGAGCAGTACTTC	CASTGSGGAHHEQYF